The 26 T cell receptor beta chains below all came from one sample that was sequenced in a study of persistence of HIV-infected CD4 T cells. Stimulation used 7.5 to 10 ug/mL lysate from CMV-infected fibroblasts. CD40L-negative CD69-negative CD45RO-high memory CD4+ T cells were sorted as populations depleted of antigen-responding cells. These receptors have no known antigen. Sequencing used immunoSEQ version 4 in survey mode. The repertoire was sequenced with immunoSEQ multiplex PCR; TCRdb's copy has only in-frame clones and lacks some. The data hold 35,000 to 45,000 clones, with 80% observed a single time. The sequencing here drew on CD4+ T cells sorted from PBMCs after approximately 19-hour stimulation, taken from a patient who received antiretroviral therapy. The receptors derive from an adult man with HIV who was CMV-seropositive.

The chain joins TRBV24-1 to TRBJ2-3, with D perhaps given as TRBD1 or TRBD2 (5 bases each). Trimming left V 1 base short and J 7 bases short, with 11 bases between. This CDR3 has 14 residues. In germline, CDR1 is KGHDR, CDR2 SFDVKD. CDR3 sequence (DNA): TGTGCCACCAGTGATTTAATAGGGGAGAATACGCAGTATTTT. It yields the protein CATSDLIGENTQYF.

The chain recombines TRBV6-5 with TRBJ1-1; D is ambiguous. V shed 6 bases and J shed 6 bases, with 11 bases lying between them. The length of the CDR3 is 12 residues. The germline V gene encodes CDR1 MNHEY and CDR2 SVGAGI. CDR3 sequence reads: CASSRGAPEAFF. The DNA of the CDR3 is TGTGCCAGCAGCCGAGGAGCGCCTGAAGCTTTCTTT.

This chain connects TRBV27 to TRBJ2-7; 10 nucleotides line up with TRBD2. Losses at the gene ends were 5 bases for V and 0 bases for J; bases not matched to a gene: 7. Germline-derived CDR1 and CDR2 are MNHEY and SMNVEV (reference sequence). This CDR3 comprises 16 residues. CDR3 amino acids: CASSKSLAGSSYEQYF. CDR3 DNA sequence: TGTGCCAGCAGTAAATCACTAGCGGGGAGCTCCTACGAGCAGTACTTC.

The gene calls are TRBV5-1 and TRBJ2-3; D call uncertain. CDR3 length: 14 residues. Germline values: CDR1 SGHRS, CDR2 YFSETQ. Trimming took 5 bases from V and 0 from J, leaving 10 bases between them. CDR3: CASRPQTSTDTQYF. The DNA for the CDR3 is TGCGCCAGCAGGCCTCAAACGAGCACAGATACGCAGTATTTT.

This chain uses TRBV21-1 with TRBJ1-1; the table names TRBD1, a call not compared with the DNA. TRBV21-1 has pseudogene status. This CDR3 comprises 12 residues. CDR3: CASGPYHTEAFF. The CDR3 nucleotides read TGTGCCAGCGGGCCTTACCACACTGAAGCTTTCTTT.

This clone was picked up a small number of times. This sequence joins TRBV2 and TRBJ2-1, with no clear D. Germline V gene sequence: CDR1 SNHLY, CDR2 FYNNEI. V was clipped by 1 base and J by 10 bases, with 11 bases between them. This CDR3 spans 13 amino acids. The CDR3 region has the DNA TGTGCCAGCAGTGAAGATCGATTTACAGAGCAGTTCTTC. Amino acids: CASSEDRFTEQFF.

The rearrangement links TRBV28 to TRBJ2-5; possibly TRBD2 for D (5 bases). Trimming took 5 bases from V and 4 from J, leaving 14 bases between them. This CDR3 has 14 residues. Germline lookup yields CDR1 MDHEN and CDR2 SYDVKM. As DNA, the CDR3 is TGTGCCAGCAGTCCTCAGTCGGCGGGAGAGACCCAGTACTTC. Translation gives CASSPQSAGETQYF. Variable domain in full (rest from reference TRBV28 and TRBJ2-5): DVKVTQSSRYLVKRTGEKVFLECVQDMDHENMFWYRQDPGLGLRLIYFSYDVKMKEKGDIPEGYSVSREKKERFSLILESASTNQTSMYLCASSPQSAGETQYFGPGTRLLVL.

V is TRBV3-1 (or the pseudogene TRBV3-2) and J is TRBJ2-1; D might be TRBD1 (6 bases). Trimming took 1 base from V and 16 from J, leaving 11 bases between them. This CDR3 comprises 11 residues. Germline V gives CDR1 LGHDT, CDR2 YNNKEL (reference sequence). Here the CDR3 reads CASSQGTVHFF. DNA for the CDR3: TGTGCCAGCAGCCAAGGGACAGTCCACTTCTTC.

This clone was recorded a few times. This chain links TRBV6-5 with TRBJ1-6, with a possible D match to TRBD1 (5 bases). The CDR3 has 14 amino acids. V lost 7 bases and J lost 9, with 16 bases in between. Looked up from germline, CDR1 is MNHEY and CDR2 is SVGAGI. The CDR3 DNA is TGTGCCAGCACCGGAGGGGCTATCGGTTCACCCCTCCACTTT. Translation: CASTGGAIGSPLHF.

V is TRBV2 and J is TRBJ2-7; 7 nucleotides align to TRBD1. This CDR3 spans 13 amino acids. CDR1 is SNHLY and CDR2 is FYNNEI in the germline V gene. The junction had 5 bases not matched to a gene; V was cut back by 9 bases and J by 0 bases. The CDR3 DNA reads TGTGCCAGTAACGGGGACAGCTCCTACGAGCAGTACTTC. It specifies CASNGDSSYEQYF.

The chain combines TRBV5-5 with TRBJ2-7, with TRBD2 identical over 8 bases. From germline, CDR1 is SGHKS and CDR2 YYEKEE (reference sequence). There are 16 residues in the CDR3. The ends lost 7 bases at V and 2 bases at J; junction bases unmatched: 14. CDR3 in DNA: TGTGCCAGCCTCCCGGCGGGGGGATTATGGCCCTACGAGCAGTACTTC. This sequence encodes CASLPAGGLWPYEQYF.

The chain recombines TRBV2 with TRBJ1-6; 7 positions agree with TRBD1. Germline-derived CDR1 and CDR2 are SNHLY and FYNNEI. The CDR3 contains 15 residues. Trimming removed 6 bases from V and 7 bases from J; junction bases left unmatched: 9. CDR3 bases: TGTGCCAGCAGGGGACAGACAGGGAAGAATTCACCCCTCCACTTT. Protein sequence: CASRGQTGKNSPLHF.

CDR3 region: CASSSMNDGVDTQYF. The CDR3 bases are TGTGCCAGCAGCTCCATGAACGACGGGGTAGATACGCAGTATTTT. The genes are TRBV7-9 and TRBJ2-3; perhaps TRBD2 as D (5 bases). Looked up from germline, CDR1 is SEHNR and CDR2 is FQNEAQ (reference sequence). The ends were cut back, 4 bases at V and 5 bases at J, with 16 bases in the middle. The CDR3 length is 15 residues. The full variable domain, in which reference TRBV7-9 and TRBJ2-3 provide the parts outside the CDR3, is DTGVSQNPRHKITKRGQNVTFRCDPISEHNRLYWYRQTLGQGPEFLTYFQNEAQLEKSRLLSDRFSAERPKGSFSTLEIQRTEQGDSAMYLCASSSMNDGVDTQYFGPGTRLTVL.

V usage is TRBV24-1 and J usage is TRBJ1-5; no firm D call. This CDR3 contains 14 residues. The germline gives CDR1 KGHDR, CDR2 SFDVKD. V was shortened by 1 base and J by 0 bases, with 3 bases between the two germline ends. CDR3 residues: CATSDLSSNQPQHF. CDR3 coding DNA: TGTGCCACCAGTGATTTAAGTAGCAATCAGCCCCAGCATTTT.

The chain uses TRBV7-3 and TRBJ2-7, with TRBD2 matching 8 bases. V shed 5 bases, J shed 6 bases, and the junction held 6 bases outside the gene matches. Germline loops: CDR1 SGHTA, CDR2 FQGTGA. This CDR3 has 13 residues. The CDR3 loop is CASSATSGREQYF. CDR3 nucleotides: TGTGCCAGCAGCGCTACTAGCGGACGCGAGCAGTACTTC.

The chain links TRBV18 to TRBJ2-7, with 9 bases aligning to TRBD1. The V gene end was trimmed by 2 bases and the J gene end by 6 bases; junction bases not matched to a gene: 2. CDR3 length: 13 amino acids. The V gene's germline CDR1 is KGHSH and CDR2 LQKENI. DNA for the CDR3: TGTGCCAGCTCACCAGACAGGGGGGGCGAGCAGTACTTC. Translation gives CASSPDRGGEQYF.

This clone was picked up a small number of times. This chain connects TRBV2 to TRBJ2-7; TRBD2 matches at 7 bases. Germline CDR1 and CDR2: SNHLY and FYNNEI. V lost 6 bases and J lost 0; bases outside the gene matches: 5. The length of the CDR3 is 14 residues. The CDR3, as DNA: TGTGCCAGCAGAGATGCGGGGGTCTCCTACGAGCAGTACTTC. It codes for CASRDAGVSYEQYF. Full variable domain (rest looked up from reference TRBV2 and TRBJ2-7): EPEVTQTPSHQVTQMGQEVILRCVPISNHLYFYWYRQILGQKVEFLVSFYNNEISEKSEIFDDQFSVERPDGSNFTLKIRSTKLEDSAMYFCASRDAGVSYEQYFGPGTRLTVT.

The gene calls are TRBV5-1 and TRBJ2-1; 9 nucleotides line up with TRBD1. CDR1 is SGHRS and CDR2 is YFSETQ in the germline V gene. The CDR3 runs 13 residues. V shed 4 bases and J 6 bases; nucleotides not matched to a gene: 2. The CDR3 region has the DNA TGCGCCAGCAGCGAGGACAGGGGCAATGAGCAGTTCTTC. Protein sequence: CASSEDRGNEQFF.

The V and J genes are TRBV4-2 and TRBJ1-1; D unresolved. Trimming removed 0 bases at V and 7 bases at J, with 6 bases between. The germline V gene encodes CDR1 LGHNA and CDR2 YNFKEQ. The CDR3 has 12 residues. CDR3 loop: CASSQDQYEAFF. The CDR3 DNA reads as TGTGCCAGCAGCCAAGATCAGTATGAAGCTTTCTTT.

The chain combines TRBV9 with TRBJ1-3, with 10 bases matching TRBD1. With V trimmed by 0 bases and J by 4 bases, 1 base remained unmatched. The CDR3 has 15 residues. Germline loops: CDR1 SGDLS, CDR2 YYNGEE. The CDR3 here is CASSVGQGAGNTIYF. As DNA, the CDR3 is TGTGCCAGCAGCGTAGGACAGGGGGCAGGAAACACCATATATTTT. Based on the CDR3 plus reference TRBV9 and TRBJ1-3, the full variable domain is DSGVTQTPKHLITATGQRVTLRCSPRSGDLSVYWYQQSLDQGLQFLIQYYNGEERAKGNILERFSAQQFPDLHSELNLSSLELGDSALYFCASSVGQGAGNTIYFGEGSWLTVV.

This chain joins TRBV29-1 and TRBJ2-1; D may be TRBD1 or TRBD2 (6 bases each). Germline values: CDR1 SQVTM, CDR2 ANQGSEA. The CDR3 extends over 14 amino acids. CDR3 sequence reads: CSYRGAFYYNEQFF. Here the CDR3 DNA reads TGCAGTTATAGGGGGGCCTTTTACTACAATGAGCAGTTCTTC.

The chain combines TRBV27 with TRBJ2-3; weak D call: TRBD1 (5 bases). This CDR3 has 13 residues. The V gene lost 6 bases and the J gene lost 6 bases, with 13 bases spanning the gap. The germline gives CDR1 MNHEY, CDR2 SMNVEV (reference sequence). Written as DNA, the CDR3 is TGTGCCAGCAGGGGGCAGGTCGGGGATACGCAGTATTTT. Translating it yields CASRGQVGDTQYF.

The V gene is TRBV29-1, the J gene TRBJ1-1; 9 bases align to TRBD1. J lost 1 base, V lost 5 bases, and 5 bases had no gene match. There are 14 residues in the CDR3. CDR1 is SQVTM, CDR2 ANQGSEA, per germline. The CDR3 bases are TGCAGCGTTTTGGACAGGGGATCGAACACTGAAGCTTTCTTT. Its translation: CSVLDRGSNTEAFF.

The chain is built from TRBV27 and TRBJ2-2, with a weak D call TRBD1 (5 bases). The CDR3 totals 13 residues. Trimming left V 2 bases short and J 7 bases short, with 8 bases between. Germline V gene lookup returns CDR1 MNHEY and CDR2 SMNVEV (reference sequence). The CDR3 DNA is TGTGCCAGCAGTTTACAGGGCTACGGGGAGCTGTTTTTT. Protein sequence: CASSLQGYGELFF.

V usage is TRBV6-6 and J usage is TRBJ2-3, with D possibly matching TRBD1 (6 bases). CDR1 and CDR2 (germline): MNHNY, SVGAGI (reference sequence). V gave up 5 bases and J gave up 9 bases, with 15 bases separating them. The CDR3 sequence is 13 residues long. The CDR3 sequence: CASSRGQSVTQYF. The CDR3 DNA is TGTGCCAGCAGTCGAGGACAGTCAGTGACGCAGTATTTT.

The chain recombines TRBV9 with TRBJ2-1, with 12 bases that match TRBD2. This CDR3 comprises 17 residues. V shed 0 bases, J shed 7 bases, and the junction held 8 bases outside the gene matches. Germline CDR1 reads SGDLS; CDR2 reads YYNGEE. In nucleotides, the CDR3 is TGTGCCAGCAGCGTAGGCCTAGCGGGGGGGTTTATAAATGAGCAGTTCTTC. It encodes CASSVGLAGGFINEQFF.